Following are 25 T cell receptor beta chains from one sample sequenced in a study of shared T cell receptors in the human thymus. Assay used: immunoSEQ multiplex PCR; TCRdb lists only in-frame clones, some missing. The table shows some 700,000 clones, with around 87% occurring only once. This sample was also put to use in a study of human thymus T cells.

Sequences were obtained from thymocytes. These receptors originate from a boy under two years old with a congenital heart defect.

The genes are TRBV7-8 and TRBJ2-5; 7 bases map to TRBD1. The CDR3 spans 14 residues. The germline V gene has CDR1 SGHVS and CDR2 FQNEAQ. Losses at the gene ends were 5 bases for V and 2 bases for J; bases not matched to a gene: 5. Here the CDR3 DNA reads TGTGCCAGCAGCAAGGGACAGTTACAAGAGACCCAGTACTTC. It translates to CASSKGQLQETQYF.

The chain joins TRBV27 to TRBJ2-2; 13 bases fit TRBD2. Germline assignment: CDR1 MNHEY and CDR2 SMNVEV (reference sequence). Trimming cost V 4 bases and J 7 bases; bases outside gene matches: 3. CDR3 size: 15 residues. The chain's CDR3 is CASSWTSGRIGELFF. The CDR3 nucleotides read TGTGCCAGCAGTTGGACTAGCGGGAGAATCGGGGAGCTGTTTTTT.

The V gene is TRBV10-2, the J gene TRBJ2-3; TRBD2 is a possible D gene (6 bases). Germline V gene data show CDR1 as WSHSY and CDR2 as SAAADI. V was clipped by 6 bases and J by 2 bases, with 18 bases between them. The CDR3 has 16 amino acids. This chain's CDR3 is CASRGRGGEITDTQYF. The CDR3 coding sequence is TGCGCCAGCAGGGGCCGGGGAGGAGAGATCACAGATACGCAGTATTTT.

This clone has just one count. This chain connects TRBV9 to TRBJ1-2; 8 nucleotides match TRBD1. With 0 bases clipped from V and 7 bases from J, the junction kept 8 bases outside the gene matches. The CDR3 totals 15 residues. Germline assignment: CDR1 SGDLS and CDR2 YYNGEE. CDR3 nucleotide sequence: TGTGCCAGCAGCGTAGCGCGACAGGGGTTTTTTGGCTACACCTTC. Protein sequence: CASSVARQGFFGYTF.

This sequence joins TRBV19 and TRBJ2-3, with 12 bases fitting TRBD1. V lost 11 bases, J lost 1 base, and 13 bases stayed unmatched. The CDR3 runs 17 residues. CDR1 LNHDA and CDR2 SQIVND come from the germline V gene (reference sequence). The CDR3 loop is CASSGGDRGLGTDTQYF. CDR3 DNA: TGTGCCTCCTCCGGGGGGGACAGGGGGCTCGGCACAGATACGCAGTATTTT.

Comments on this clone: The junction does not match germline at one end; this may be a read error. The CDR3 loop is CSVQESLAEQYF. The CDR3, as DNA: TGCAGCGTTCAAGAAAGTCTAGCGGAGCAGTACTTC. The chain uses TRBV29-1 and TRBJ2-7; D is possibly TRBD2 (6 bases). Per germline, CDR1 SQVTM and CDR2 ANQGSEA. The CDR3 loop spans 12 amino acids.

The CDR3 loop reads CASSCQREDYNEQFF. The DNA of the CDR3 is TGTGCCAGCAGTTGCCAGCGGGAGGATTACAATGAGCAGTTCTTC. V gene TRBV6-6 combines with J gene TRBJ2-1; TRBD2 matches 9 bases. The CDR3 is 15 residues long. Trimming removed 4 bases from V and 4 bases from J; junction bases left unmatched: 5. Germline loops: CDR1 MNHNY, CDR2 SVGAGI (reference sequence).

This clone was recorded once. The chain employs TRBV13 and TRBJ2-1; 9 nucleotides line up with TRBD2. CDR1 and CDR2 (germline): PRHDT, FYEKMQ (reference sequence). The CDR3 length is 15 residues. The V and J ends lost 5 bases and 8 bases, in that order; junction bases with no gene match: 10. DNA for the CDR3: TGTGCCAGCAGCCCATCTTCCGGGACTAGCTATGAGCAGTTCTTC. Its protein product is CASSPSSGTSYEQFF. The variable domain in full, completed from reference TRBV13 and TRBJ2-1, reads AAGVIQSPRHLIKEKRETATLKCYPIPRHDTVYWYQQGPGQDPQFLISFYEKMQSDKGSIPDRFSAQQFSDYHSELNMSSLELGDSALYFCASSPSSGTSYEQFFGPGTRLTVL.

J is TRBJ2-2 and V is TRBV23-1, with 8 bases identical to TRBD1. TRBV23-1 is placed among ORFs of uncertain function. The V segment lost 3 bases and the J segment 6 bases; nucleotides outside the gene matches: 6. This CDR3 is built from 15 residues. CDR3 coding DNA: TGCGCCAGCAGTCACCAGGGGGCCCTTCCCGGGGAGCTGTTTTTT. It yields the protein CASSHQGALPGELFF.

This chain uses TRBV2 with TRBJ1-2; weak D call: TRBD1 (6 bases). Trimming left V 5 bases short and J 0 bases short, with 13 bases between. The CDR3 has 15 amino acids. Looked up from germline, CDR1 is SNHLY and CDR2 is FYNNEI. This CDR3 is CASSRWDTSNYGYTF. CDR3 sequence (DNA): TGTGCCAGCAGTCGATGGGACACATCTAACTATGGCTACACCTTC.

The chain is built from TRBV5-6 and TRBJ2-7; 9 nucleotides agree with TRBD1. CDR3 length: 15 residues. The germline gives CDR1 SGHDT, CDR2 YYEEEE. With V trimmed by 2 bases and J by 5 bases, 8 bases remained unmatched. The CDR3 bases are TGTGCCAGCAGCTTCGGGACAGGGCAGATGAACGAGCAGTACTTC. This sequence encodes CASSFGTGQMNEQYF.

The genes are TRBV7-9 and TRBJ1-4; D might be TRBD1 (5 bases). The CDR3 loop spans 18 amino acids. V shed 5 bases and J shed 0 bases, with 19 bases lying between them. Germline V gene data show CDR1 as SEHNR and CDR2 as FQNEAQ (reference sequence). DNA of the CDR3: TGTGCCAGCAGCACAATGATCCTCCACAGGACAACTAATGAAAAACTGTTTTTT. Its protein is CASSTMILHRTTNEKLFF. The full variable domain, its missing parts supplied by reference TRBV7-9 and TRBJ1-4, is DTGVSQNPRHKITKRGQNVTFRCDPISEHNRLYWYRQTLGQGPEFLTYFQNEAQLEKSRLLSDRFSAERPKGSFSTLEIQRTEQGDSAMYLCASSTMILHRTTNEKLFFGSGTQLSVL.

The chain couples TRBV30 to TRBJ1-1; D possibly corresponds to TRBD1 (5 bases). The germline CDR1 and CDR2 sequences are GTSNPN and SVGIG (reference sequence). V shed 0 bases and J shed 0 bases, with 14 bases lying between them. The CDR3 extends over 16 amino acids. CDR3 sequence reads: CAWSVRAGNMNTEAFF. The CDR3 nucleotides read TGTGCCTGGAGTGTACGGGCAGGGAATATGAACACTGAAGCTTTCTTT.

This chain links TRBV29-1 with TRBJ1-6; the D gene is possibly TRBD1 (5 bases). Trimming left V 6 bases short and J 9 bases short, with 21 bases between. The CDR3 is made up of 15 amino acids. Per germline, CDR1 SQVTM and CDR2 ANQGSEA. The CDR3: CSVRLGQASGSPLHF. The CDR3 coding sequence is TGCAGCGTCCGACTTGGACAAGCGAGTGGTTCACCCCTCCACTTT.

The chain carries TRBV2 and TRBJ2-1; 15 bases are shared with TRBD2. CDR1 and CDR2 (germline): SNHLY, FYNNEI. Trimming removed 8 bases from V and 3 bases from J; junction bases left unmatched: 5. CDR3 length: 16 amino acids. CDR3 region: CASGTSGRSFYNEQFF. DNA of the CDR3: TGTGCCAGCGGGACTAGCGGGAGGAGCTTCTACAATGAGCAGTTCTTC. The full variable domain, with the rest looked up from reference TRBV2 and TRBJ2-1, is EPEVTQTPSHQVTQMGQEVILRCVPISNHLYFYWYRQILGQKVEFLVSFYNNEISEKSEIFDDQFSVERPDGSNFTLKIRSTKLEDSAMYFCASGTSGRSFYNEQFFGPGTRLTVL.

The chain is built from TRBV9 and TRBJ1-1, with 7 positions matching TRBD1. This CDR3 region has 17 residues. The V and J ends lost 4 bases and 0 bases, in that order; junction bases with no gene match: 12. Germline V gene sequence: CDR1 SGDLS, CDR2 YYNGEE. CDR3 loop: CASSHNNGQVLNTEAFF. CDR3 nucleotides: TGTGCCAGCAGCCACAATAATGGACAGGTCTTGAACACTGAAGCTTTCTTT. Full variable domain (rest looked up from reference TRBV9 and TRBJ1-1): DSGVTQTPKHLITATGQRVTLRCSPRSGDLSVYWYQQSLDQGLQFLIQYYNGEERAKGNILERFSAQQFPDLHSELNLSSLELGDSALYFCASSHNNGQVLNTEAFFGQGTRLTVV.

This chain links TRBV4-3 with TRBJ2-1; weak D call: TRBD2 (6 bases). The germline V gene has CDR1 LGHNA and CDR2 YSLEER. The CDR3 runs to 17 residues. Deletions cut 0 bases from V and 0 bases from J, with 12 bases between. The CDR3 coding sequence is TGCGCCAGCAGCCAAGATCGCCCGACTAGCTCCTACAATGAGCAGTTCTTC. Translation gives CASSQDRPTSSYNEQFF.

The J gene is TRBJ2-4, the V gene TRBV4-1; maybe TRBD2 (7 bases). The germline V gene has CDR1 MGHRA and CDR2 YSYEKL. Trimming took 0 bases from V and 3 from J, leaving 15 bases between them. CDR3 length equals 17 residues. CDR3 DNA: TGCGCCAGCAGCCAAGAGGGGGCGGGAGCCGGCAAAAACATTCAGTACTTC. Translating it yields CASSQEGAGAGKNIQYF.

The CDR3 reads CASRPGQEVNQPQHF. Written as DNA, the CDR3 is TGTGCCAGCAGACCTGGACAGGAGGTCAATCAGCCCCAGCATTTT. The rearrangement links TRBV28 to TRBJ1-5; 7 positions match TRBD1. The CDR3 consists of 15 residues. Germline assignment: CDR1 MDHEN and CDR2 SYDVKM. Trimming at V came to 6 bases and at J to 3 bases, leaving 8 bases not matched to a gene.

CDR3 bases: TGTGCCAGCAGCGGAGCCGGGACAGGTAGTGGCTACACCTTC. Its protein is CASSGAGTGSGYTF. The genes are TRBV5-6 and TRBJ1-2, with 8 positions matching TRBD1. CDR1 and CDR2 (germline): SGHDT, YYEEEE. CDR3 length: 14 amino acids. Germline trimming cut 4 bases from V and 7 bases from J; bases unmatched to any gene: 9.

V is TRBV6-6 and J is TRBJ2-2, with a weak D call TRBD2 (5 bases). This CDR3 comprises 14 residues. CDR1 is MNHNY, CDR2 SVGAGI, per germline (reference sequence). The ends were cut back, 3 bases at V and 4 bases at J, with 9 bases in the middle. In DNA form, the CDR3 reads TGTGCCAGCAGTTATGCGGGCCCCACCGGGGAGCTGTTTTTT. Translated, it gives CASSYAGPTGELFF.

This clone was detected once. The chain is built from TRBV4-1 and TRBJ2-5, with a possible D match to TRBD2 (6 bases). The CDR3 is 15 amino acids. The germline V gene has CDR1 MGHRA and CDR2 YSYEKL. Trimming shortened V by 1 base and J by 5 bases, and 14 bases separated the two germline ends. CDR3 nucleotide sequence: TGCGCCAGCAGCCAAGTTCTGGGTGGGGGGGAGACCCAGTACTTC. This sequence encodes CASSQVLGGGETQYF.

Regarding this clone: At the DNA level, this CDR3 is encoded by other sequences in the same sample as well. The J gene is TRBJ2-7, the V gene TRBV6-5, with 10 nucleotides matching TRBD1. With 0 bases clipped from V and 1 base from J, the junction kept 0 bases outside the gene matches. The CDR3 runs 15 residues. Germline V CDR1 and CDR2: MNHEY, SVGAGI. The CDR3 DNA reads TGTGCCAGCAGTTACTCGGGACAGGGGTCCTACGAGCAGTACTTC. This translates into CASSYSGQGSYEQYF.

This sequence joins TRBV4-1 and TRBJ2-7, with D perhaps matching TRBD1 (6 bases). V was shortened by 0 bases and J by 4 bases, with 16 bases between the two germline ends. This CDR3 spans 16 amino acids. CDR1 is MGHRA, CDR2 YSYEKL, per germline. CDR3 in amino acids: CASSQDGRGSAYEQYF. The CDR3 DNA reads TGCGCCAGCAGCCAAGATGGAAGGGGGAGCGCGTACGAGCAGTACTTC.

This CDR3 reads CAISELHLAGGRDEQFF. The CDR3 DNA reads TGTGCCATCAGTGAGTTGCATCTAGCGGGAGGGCGGGATGAGCAGTTCTTC. V gene TRBV10-3 combines with J gene TRBJ2-1, with 12 bases fitting TRBD2. The trim removed 1 base at V and 8 bases at J, leaving 9 bases unmatched. This CDR3 region has 17 residues. Germline lookup yields CDR1 ENHRY and CDR2 SYGVKD.